Presented here are 15 T cell receptor beta chains from one specimen sequenced in a study of regulatory T cells in long-lasting Graves disease (dated by TCRdb to about 2021). In the paper's terms, the time point label means: persistent/refractory GD, antithyroid drugs over 5 years with positive TRAb. RNA was extracted from PBMCs in TRIzol for both TCR sequencing and RNA sequencing. Library prep was done by multiplex PCR. TCRdb names Illumina HiSeq 4000 as the instrument used. To build TCR beta libraries, CDR3 regions were amplified by Arm-PCR using iRepertoire HTBI primers. TCRdb took the public reads, trimmed them with fastp at Q25, ran MiXCR for clone calling and kept in-frame beta chains. Rows with one shared CDR3 protein collapse into an entry with the most common genes and DNA. A total of a few hundred thousand distinct CDR3 sequences appear in this sample, 20% to 25% of them only once. The ten largest clones take up roughly 30% of the sample.

The sample was peripheral blood mononuclear cells (PBMCs), taken when the disease was refractory, from a patient treated with antithyroid drugs. The receptors originated from a female donor with Graves disease.

In its sample, this clonotype was seen a few times. The chain carries TRBV29-1 and TRBJ2-7; 7 bases line up with TRBD1. The CDR3 consists of 13 residues. J gave up 2 bases and V 6 bases, and 7 bases lay outside the gene matches. Germline lookup yields CDR1 SQVTM and CDR2 ANQGSEA. CDR3 amino acids: CSVSRDSTYEQYF. DNA for the CDR3: TGCAGCGTAAGCCGGGACAGCACCTACGAGCAGTACTTC.

In its sample, this clonotype was seen many times. The chain links TRBV12-3 or TRBV12-4 to TRBJ2-2, with D possibly TRBD1 on 5 matching bases. The CDR3 consists of 14 residues. Trimming took 8 bases from V and 3 from J, leaving 13 bases between them. The CDR3 is CASFIPTDTGELFF. CDR3 nucleotide sequence: TGTGCCAGCTTCATTCCGACAGACACCGGGGAGCTGTTTTTT.

J is TRBJ2-1 and V is TRBV7-3; 12 bases match TRBD2. Germline lookup yields CDR1 SGHTA and CDR2 FQGTGA. The V and J ends lost 5 bases and 10 bases, in that order; junction bases with no gene match: 6. CDR3 size: 14 residues. The CDR3 is CASSPSGLAGEQFF. The CDR3 DNA sequence: TGTGCCAGCAGCCCCTCGGGACTAGCGGGCGAGCAGTTCTTC.

This clonotype was recorded at least ten times. This chain links TRBV5-1 with TRBJ1-6; 7 bases are a match to TRBD1. Germline lookup yields CDR1 SGHRS and CDR2 YFSETQ. The CDR3 sequence is 13 residues long. V dropped 4 bases and J dropped 10; count of bases not matched to a gene: 5. DNA of the CDR3: TGCGCCAGCAGCGAAGGACAGGCATCACCCCTCCACTTT. This translates into CASSEGQASPLHF.

This clonotype appeared a few times. The J gene is TRBJ2-2, the V gene TRBV13; D is unclear. Per the germline V gene, CDR1 is PRHDT and CDR2 is FYEKMQ (reference sequence). CDR3 size: 13 residues. V lost 7 bases and J lost 4, with 10 bases in between. CDR3 in amino acids: CASTDGLTGELFF. CDR3 sequence (DNA): TGTGCCAGCACCGACGGCCTCACCGGGGAGCTGTTTTTT.

The table lists this clonotype with a few counts. The gene calls are TRBV15 and TRBJ2-4; the match to TRBD1 covers 8 bases. J lost 0 bases, V lost 5 bases, and 12 bases had no gene match. Per the germline V gene, CDR1 is LNHNV and CDR2 is YYDKDF (reference sequence). The CDR3 sequence is 18 residues long. The CDR3 region is CATSRAQGDSLAKNIQYF. In nucleotides, the CDR3 is TGTGCCACCAGCCGGGCACAGGGGGACAGTCTAGCCAAAAACATTCAGTACTTC.

The V and J genes are TRBV3-1 and TRBJ2-1; 14 bases map to TRBD2. The V gene's germline CDR1 is LGHDT and CDR2 YNNKEL (reference sequence). The J segment lost 8 bases and the V segment lost 4 bases, leaving 7 bases of the junction unmatched. The CDR3 is 16 residues long. CDR3 in DNA: TGTGCCAGCAGCCTCGGGACTAGCGGGAGTTTTGATGAGCAGTTCTTC. As protein: CASSLGTSGSFDEQFF.

This clonotype was detected only a few times. This rearrangement joins TRBV27 to TRBJ1-5; TRBD1 aligns across 7 bases. This CDR3 comprises 15 residues. Trimming at V came to 3 bases and at J to 3 bases, leaving 5 bases not matched to a gene. Germline V gene lookup returns CDR1 MNHEY and CDR2 SMNVEV (reference sequence). This CDR3 reads CASSLSDRNNQPQHF. The CDR3 DNA follows: TGTGCCAGCAGTTTGTCGGACAGGAACAATCAGCCCCAGCATTTT.

The chain joins TRBV19 to TRBJ2-4; 9 positions match TRBD1. The CDR3 contains 15 residues. Germline assignment: CDR1 LNHDA and CDR2 SQIVND (reference sequence). V gave up 4 bases and J gave up 13 bases; unmatched junction bases: 14. The CDR3 sequence is CASSTPGGTGNTQYF. The CDR3 region has the DNA TGTGCCAGTAGTACGCCAGGGGGGACAGGGAACACCCAGTACTTC.

About this clonotype itself: Germline and junction disagree at one end, which may indicate a read error. The rearrangement links TRBV25-1 to TRBJ1-5; D uncertain. CDR1 is MGHDK and CDR2 is SYGVNS in the germline V gene. The CDR3 loop spans 16 amino acids. CDR3 sequence reads: CAGSDGRRPGNQPQHF. The CDR3 DNA reads as TGTGCCGGCAGTGATGGAAGGAGACCGGGGAATCAGCCCCAGCATTTT.

The chain employs TRBV2 and TRBJ1-3, with D perhaps TRBD1 (5 bases). Germline assignment: CDR1 SNHLY and CDR2 FYNNEI. Trimming stripped 10 bases from V and 2 bases from J, with 12 bases between. The CDR3 is 13 amino acids. The CDR3 DNA follows: TGTGCCAAGAAAGACAGCGCTGGAAACACCATATATTTT. Translating gives CAKKDSAGNTIYF.

On this clonotype: A read error likely explains this, since a far larger clone differs by one base. The V gene is TRBV6-1, the J gene TRBJ2-1; D unclear. The DNA matches TRBJ2-5 better at its end, which makes the J call doubtful. CDR3 size: 14 residues. Germline CDR1 and CDR2: MNHNS and SASEGT. CDR3 region: CASSMAESHETQYF. In nucleotides, the CDR3 is TGTGCCAGCAGTATGGCAGAATCTCACGAGACCCAGTACTTC.

The CDR3 DNA reads as TGTGCCAGCAGCTCGGGACGGAACGAGCAGTACTTC. It yields the protein CASSSGRNEQYF. The chain links TRBV13 to TRBJ2-7; D could derive from TRBD1 or TRBD2 (5 bases each). Trimming cost V 4 bases and J 5 bases, with 9 bases left between them. Germline values: CDR1 PRHDT, CDR2 FYEKMQ (reference sequence). The CDR3 is made up of 12 amino acids.

The genes are TRBV11-1 and TRBJ2-7; 8 bases align to TRBD2. Losses at the gene ends were 4 bases for V and 7 bases for J; bases not matched to a gene: 12. Germline values: CDR1 SGHAT, CDR2 FQDESV (reference sequence). CDR3 length: 15 residues. Written as DNA, the CDR3 is TGTGCCAGCAGCTCCTATAGCGGGAACGCGCGAGAGCAGTACTTC. Its translation: CASSSYSGNAREQYF.

The chain has TRBV18 and TRBJ2-5, with TRBD2 matching over 7 bases. Germline trimming cut 1 base from V and 5 bases from J; bases unmatched to any gene: 13. Germline V CDR1 and CDR2: KGHSH, LQKENI. The length of the CDR3 is 17 residues. The CDR3 bases are TGTGCCAGCTCACCACTTCCTAGCGGTACGGCCGGTGAGACCCAGTACTTC. Its protein is CASSPLPSGTAGETQYF.